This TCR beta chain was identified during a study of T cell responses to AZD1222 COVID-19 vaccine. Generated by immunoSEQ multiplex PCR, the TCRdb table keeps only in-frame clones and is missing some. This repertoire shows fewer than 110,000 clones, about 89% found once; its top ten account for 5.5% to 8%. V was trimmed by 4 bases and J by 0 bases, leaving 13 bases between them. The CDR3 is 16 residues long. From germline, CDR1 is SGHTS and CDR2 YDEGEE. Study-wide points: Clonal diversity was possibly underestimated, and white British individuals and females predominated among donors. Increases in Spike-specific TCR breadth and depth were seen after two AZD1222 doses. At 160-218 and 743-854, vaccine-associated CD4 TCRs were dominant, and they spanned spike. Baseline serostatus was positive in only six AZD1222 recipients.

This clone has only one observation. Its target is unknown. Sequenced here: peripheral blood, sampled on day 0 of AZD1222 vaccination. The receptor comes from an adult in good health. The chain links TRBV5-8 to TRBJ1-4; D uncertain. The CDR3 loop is CASSPGWAATNEKLFF. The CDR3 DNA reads TGTGCCAGCAGCCCGGGCTGGGCAGCAACTAATGAAAAACTGTTTTTT.